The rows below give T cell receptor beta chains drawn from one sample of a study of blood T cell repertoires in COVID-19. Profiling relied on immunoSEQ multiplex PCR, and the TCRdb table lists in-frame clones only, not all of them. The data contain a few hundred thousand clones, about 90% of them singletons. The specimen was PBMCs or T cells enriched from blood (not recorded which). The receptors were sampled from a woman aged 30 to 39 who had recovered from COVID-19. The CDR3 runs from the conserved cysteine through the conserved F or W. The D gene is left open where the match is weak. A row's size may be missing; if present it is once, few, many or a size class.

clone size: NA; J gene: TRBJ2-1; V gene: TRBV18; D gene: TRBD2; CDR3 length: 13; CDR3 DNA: TGTGCCAGCTCACCACCCTCTAGCGGCCCACAGTTCTTC; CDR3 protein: CASSPPSSGPQFF
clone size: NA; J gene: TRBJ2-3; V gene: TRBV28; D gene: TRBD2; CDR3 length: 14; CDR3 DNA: TGTGCCAGCAGGTTCCTTACTAGCGTAGATACGCAGTATTTT; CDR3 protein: CASRFLTSVDTQYF
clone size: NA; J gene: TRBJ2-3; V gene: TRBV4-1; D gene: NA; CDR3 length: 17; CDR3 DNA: TGCGCCAGCAGCCAGTACAGGGACAAGATAAGCACAGATACGCAGTATTTT; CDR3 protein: CASSQYRDKISTDTQYF
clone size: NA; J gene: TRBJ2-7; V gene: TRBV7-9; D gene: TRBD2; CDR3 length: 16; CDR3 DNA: TGTGCCAGCAGCTTAGGGGAACTAGCGGGAGGTTACGAGCAGTACTTC; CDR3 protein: CASSLGELAGGYEQYF
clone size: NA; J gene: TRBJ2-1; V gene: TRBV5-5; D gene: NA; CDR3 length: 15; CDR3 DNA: TGTGCCAGCAGCTTGACTAGACCCACCTACAATGAGCAGTTCTTC; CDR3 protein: CASSLTRPTYNEQFF
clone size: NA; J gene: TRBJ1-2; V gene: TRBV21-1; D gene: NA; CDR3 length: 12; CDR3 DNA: TGTGCCAGACCCAGGCTTCGCTATGGCTACACCTTC; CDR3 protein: CARPRLRYGYTF
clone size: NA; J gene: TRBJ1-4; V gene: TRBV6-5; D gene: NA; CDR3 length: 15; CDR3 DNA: TGTGCCAGCAGTTATATCATGGGGCGGAATGAAAAACTGTTTTTT; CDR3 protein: CASSYIMGRNEKLFF
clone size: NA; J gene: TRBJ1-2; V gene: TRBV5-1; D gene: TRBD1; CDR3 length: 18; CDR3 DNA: TGCGCCAGCAGCCAACTCTTACCAGGGACAGGGACTAACTATGGCTACACCTTC; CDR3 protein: CASSQLLPGTGTNYGYTF
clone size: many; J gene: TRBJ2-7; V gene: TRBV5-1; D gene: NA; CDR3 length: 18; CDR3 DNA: TGCGCCAGCAGCTTGGTAACAGGGTTCGGGGTAAGCTCCTACGAGCAGTACTTC; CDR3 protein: CASSLVTGFGVSSYEQYF
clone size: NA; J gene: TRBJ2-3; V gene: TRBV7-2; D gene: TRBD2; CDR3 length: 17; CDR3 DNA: TGTGCCAGCAGCTTAGGGCGACTAGCGGGAGCAGCAGATACGCAGTATTTT; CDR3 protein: CASSLGRLAGAADTQYF
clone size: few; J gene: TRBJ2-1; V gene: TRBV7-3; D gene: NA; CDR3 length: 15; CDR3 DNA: TGTGCCAGCAGCTTAAACCCGAGCTCCTACAATGAGCAGTTCTTC; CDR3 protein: CASSLNPSSYNEQFF
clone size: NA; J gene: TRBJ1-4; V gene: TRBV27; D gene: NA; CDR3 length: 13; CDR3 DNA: TGTGCCAGCAGTTTCGGCCAAGACTCGTCACTGTTTTTT; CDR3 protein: CASSFGQDSSLFF
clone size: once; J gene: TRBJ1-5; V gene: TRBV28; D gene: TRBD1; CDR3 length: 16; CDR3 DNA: TGTGCCAGCAGTGGGGACAGTTACTATAGCAATCAGCCCCAGCATTTT; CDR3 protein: CASSGDSYYSNQPQHF
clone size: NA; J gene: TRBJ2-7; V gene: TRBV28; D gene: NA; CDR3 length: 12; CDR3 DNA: TGTGCCAGCAGTCTAAGGGAGTGGGAGCAGTACTTC; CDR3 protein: CASSLREWEQYF
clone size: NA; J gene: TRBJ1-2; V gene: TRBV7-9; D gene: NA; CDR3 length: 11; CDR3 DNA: TGTGCCAGCAGGTCCCTTTATGGCTACACCTTC; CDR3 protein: CASRSLYGYTF
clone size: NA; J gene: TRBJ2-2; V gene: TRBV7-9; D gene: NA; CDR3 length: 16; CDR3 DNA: TGTGCCAGCAGCTTACCCTGGACAATCAACACCGGGGAGCTGTTTTTT; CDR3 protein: CASSLPWTINTGELFF
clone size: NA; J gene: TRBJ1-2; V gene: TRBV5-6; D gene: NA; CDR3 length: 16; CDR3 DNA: TGTGCCAGCAGCTGGGGCTCGGGGGGTATCGGGTATGGCTACACCTTC; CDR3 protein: CASSWGSGGIGYGYTF
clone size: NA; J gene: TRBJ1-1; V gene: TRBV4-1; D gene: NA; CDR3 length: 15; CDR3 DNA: TGCGCCAGCAGCCAAGATGACAGAAAGAACACTGAAGCTTTCTTT; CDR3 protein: CASSQDDRKNTEAFF